The 4 T cell receptor beta chains reported below all come from one sample, sequenced in a study of T cell responses to AZD1222 COVID-19 vaccine. This table comes from immunoSEQ multiplex PCR, and its TCRdb copy is limited to in-frame clones, with some not included. Seen here are 80,000 to 90,000 clones, 90% to 95% observed once, and the top ten hold 5% to 6.5%. This sample comprised peripheral blood, obtained on day 0 of AZD1222 vaccination. The receptors come from an adult in good health.

The V and J genes are TRBV6-5 and TRBJ1-1; 8 nucleotides line up with TRBD1. Trimming removed 6 bases from V and 0 bases from J; junction bases left unmatched: 6. This CDR3 spans 15 amino acids. Germline V lookup: CDR1 MNHEY, CDR2 SVGAGI. The CDR3 region has the DNA TGTGCCAGCAGCGCACAGGGGGGGATGAACACTGAAGCTTTCTTT. Translating it yields CASSAQGGMNTEAFF.

V is TRBV5-1 and J is TRBJ2-1, with 12 bases that match TRBD2. CDR1 and CDR2 (germline): SGHRS, YFSETQ. J was trimmed by 3 bases and V by 2 bases; bases with no gene match: 3. The CDR3 spans 16 residues. In nucleotides, the CDR3 is TGCGCCAGCAGCTTACTGACTAGCGGGGGCTACAATGAGCAGTTCTTC. Translating gives CASSLLTSGGYNEQFF.

The chain links TRBV18 to TRBJ1-3; no clear D. Per germline, CDR1 KGHSH and CDR2 LQKENI. CDR3 length: 15 amino acids. V dropped 1 base and J dropped 0 bases, with 7 bases sitting between them. This CDR3 reads CASSPQSLSGNTIYF. The CDR3 DNA reads TGTGCCAGCTCACCACAATCCCTCTCTGGAAACACCATATATTTT.

This sequence joins TRBV7-2 and TRBJ1-5; D is possibly TRBD1 (5 bases). This CDR3 spans 14 amino acids. The germline CDR1 and CDR2 sequences are SGHTA and FQGNSA. The germline V and J ends were trimmed by 5 bases and 2 bases, with 10 bases remaining between them. The CDR3: CASSPPGGNQPQHF. The DNA of the CDR3 is TGTGCCAGCAGCCCTCCGGGGGGCAATCAGCCCCAGCATTTT.